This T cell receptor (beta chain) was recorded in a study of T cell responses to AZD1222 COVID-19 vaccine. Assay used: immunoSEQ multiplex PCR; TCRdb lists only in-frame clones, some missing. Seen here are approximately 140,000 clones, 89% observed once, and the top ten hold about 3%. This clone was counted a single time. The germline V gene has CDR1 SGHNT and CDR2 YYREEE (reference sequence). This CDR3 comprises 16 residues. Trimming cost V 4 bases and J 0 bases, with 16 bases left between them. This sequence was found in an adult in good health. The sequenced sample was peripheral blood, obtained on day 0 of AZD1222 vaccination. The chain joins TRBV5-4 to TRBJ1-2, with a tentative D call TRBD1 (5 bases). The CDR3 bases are TGTGCCAGCAGCCGGGGGACCGAGCTGTCTAACTATGGCTACACCTTC. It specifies CASSRGTELSNYGYTF. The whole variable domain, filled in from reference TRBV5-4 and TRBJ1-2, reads ETGVTQSPTHLIKTRGQQVTLRCSSQSGHNTVSWYQQALGQGPQFIFQYYREEENGRGNFPPRFSGLQFPNYSSELNVNALELDDSALYLCASSRGTELSNYGYTFGSGTRLTVV.